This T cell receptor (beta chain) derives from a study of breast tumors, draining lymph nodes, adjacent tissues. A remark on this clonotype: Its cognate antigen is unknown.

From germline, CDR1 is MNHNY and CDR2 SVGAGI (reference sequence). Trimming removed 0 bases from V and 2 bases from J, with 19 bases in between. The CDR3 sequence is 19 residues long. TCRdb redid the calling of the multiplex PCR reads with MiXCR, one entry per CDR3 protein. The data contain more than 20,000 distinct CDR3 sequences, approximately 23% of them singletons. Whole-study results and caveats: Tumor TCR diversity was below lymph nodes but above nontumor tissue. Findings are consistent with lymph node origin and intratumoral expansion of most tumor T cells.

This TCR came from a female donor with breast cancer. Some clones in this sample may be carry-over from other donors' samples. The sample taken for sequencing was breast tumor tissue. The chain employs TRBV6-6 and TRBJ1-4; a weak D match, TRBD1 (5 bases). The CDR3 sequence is CASSYSIMGDPSTNEKLFF. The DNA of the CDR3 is TGTGCCAGCAGTTACTCGATCATGGGGGATCCCTCGACTAATGAAAAACTGTTTTTT.